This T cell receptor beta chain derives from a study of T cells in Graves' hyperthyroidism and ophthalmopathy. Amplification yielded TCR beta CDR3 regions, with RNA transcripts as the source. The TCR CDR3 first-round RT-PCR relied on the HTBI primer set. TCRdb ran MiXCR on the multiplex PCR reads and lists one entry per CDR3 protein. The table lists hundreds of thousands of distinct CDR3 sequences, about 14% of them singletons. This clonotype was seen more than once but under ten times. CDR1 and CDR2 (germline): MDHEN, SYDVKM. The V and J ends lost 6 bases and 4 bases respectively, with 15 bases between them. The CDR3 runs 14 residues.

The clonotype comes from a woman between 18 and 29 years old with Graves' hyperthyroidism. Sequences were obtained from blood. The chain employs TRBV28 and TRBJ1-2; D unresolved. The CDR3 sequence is CASRLGVSSYGYTF. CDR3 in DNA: TGTGCCAGCAGGTTGGGAGTTTCTTCCTATGGCTACACCTTC.